This T cell receptor (beta chain) was recovered during a study of molecular identifiers for immune sequencing clone quantification. Points from the study as a whole: Clones that exceeded 20 RNA copies held over 98% of effector molecules, yet under 1% in naive cells. With a barcode shared among identical TCR molecules, highly expanded clone sizes could be underestimated.

As CD8+CD4-CCR7+CD45RA+ cells, naive CD8 T cells were sorted. Previously reported methods and listed TCR primers produced the bulk TCR libraries. TCRdb analysed the PCR reads with MiXCR anew, one entry per CDR3 protein. This table holds about 640,000 distinct CDR3 sequences, approximately 20% found once. Trimming left V 0 bases short and J 8 bases short, with 12 bases between. The CDR3 consists of 14 residues. Germline assignment: CDR1 SGDLS and CDR2 YYNGEE. This clonotype was seen ten or more times. Its cognate antigen is unknown. The receptor was derived from a human donor in good health. Some libraries in this study had Jurkat cell RNA spiked in. Sequencing used naive CD8+ T cells from blood, with Jurkat cell RNA spiked in. Stated subset: FACS-sorted CD8+CD4-CCR7+CD45RA+ naive T cells. The chain combines TRBV9 with TRBJ2-1, with unresolved D. CDR3 amino acids: CASSVEGSVYEQFF. CDR3 bases: TGTGCCAGCAGCGTAGAGGGTTCCGTATATGAGCAGTTCTTC.